Ten or more counts support the clone carrying this T cell receptor beta chain. The antigen is undetermined. The source of the sample is a study of Graves' ophthalmopathy and Graves' hyperthyroidism. Study-level findings and limits: Most expanded thyroid clonotypes above 0.001 frequency also appeared in blood. A roughly 81% specificity and 87.88% sensitivity were achieved by a 13-signature model that separated ophthalmopathy from stable hyperthyroidism.

The V gene's germline CDR1 is SQVTM and CDR2 ANQGSEA. This CDR3 spans 12 amino acids. Trimming took off 2 bases at V and 4 bases at J, with 8 bases between the two ends. Uncontrolled infections, pregnancy, lactation or other autoimmune diseases led to patient exclusion. As the starting material, more than 7.5 ml of fresh peripheral blood yielded the PBMCs. Amplification of the TCR beta CDR3 regions used RNA transcripts (as template). A first-round RT-PCR used HTBI primers, followed by a second-round multiplex PCR. TCRdb recomputed calls from the multiplex PCR reads with MiXCR, one row per CDR3 protein. Of about 370,000 distinct CDR3 sequences in the sample, approximately 16% were seen once.

The receptor was derived from a woman between 18 and 29 years old with Graves' ophthalmopathy. This chain uses TRBV29-1 with TRBJ2-5; no clear D gene. What was sequenced was peripheral blood. CDR3 sequence: CSVESGPETQYF. The CDR3 region has the DNA TGCAGCGTTGAAAGTGGACCAGAGACCCAGTACTTC.